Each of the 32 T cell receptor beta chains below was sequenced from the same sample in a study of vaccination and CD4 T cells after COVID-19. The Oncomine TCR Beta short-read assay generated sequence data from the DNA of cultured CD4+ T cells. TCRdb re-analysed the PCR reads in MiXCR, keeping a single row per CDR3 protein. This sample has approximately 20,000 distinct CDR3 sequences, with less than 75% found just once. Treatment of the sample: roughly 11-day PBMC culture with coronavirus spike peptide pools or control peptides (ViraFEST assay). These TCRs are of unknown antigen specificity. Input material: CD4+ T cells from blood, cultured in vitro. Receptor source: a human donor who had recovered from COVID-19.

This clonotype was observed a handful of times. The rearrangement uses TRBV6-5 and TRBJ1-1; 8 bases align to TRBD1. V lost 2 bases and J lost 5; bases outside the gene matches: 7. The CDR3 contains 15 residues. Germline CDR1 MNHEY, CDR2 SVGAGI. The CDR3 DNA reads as TGTGCCAGCAGTTACGGCAGGGGGCTGGGAACTGAAGCTTTCTTT. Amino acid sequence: CASSYGRGLGTEAFF.

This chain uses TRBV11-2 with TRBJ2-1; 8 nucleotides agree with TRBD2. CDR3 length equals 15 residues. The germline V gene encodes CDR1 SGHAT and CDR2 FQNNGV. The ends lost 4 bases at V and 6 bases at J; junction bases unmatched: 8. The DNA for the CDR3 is TGTGCCAGCAGCTCAAGACCCGGGACTAGCAATGAGCAGTTCTTC. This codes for CASSSRPGTSNEQFF.

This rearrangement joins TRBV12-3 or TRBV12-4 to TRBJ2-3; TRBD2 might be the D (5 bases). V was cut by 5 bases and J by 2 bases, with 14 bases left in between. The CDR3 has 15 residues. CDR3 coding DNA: TGTGCCAGCAGTCCGCGGCGGGCGTCCACAGATACGCAGTATTTT. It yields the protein CASSPRRASTDTQYF.

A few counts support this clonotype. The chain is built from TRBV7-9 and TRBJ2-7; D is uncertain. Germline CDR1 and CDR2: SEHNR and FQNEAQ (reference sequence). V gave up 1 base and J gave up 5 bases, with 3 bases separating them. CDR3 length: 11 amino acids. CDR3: CASSLEHEQYF. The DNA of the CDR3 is TGTGCCAGCAGCTTAGAGCACGAGCAGTACTTC.

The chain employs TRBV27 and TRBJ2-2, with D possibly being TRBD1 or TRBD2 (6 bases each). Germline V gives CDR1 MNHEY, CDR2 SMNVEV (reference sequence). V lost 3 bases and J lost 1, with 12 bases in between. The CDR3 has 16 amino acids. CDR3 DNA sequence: TGTGCCAGCAGTTTGCTGGGGGGCGAGAACACCGGGGAGCTGTTTTTT. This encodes CASSLLGGENTGELFF.

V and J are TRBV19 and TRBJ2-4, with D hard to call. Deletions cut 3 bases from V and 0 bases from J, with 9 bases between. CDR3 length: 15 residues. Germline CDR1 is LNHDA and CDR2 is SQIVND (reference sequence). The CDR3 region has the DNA TGTGCCAGTAGTATGCGTCGGGTAGCCAAAAACATTCAGTACTTC. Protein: CASSMRRVAKNIQYF. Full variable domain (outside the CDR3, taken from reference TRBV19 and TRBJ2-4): DGGITQSPKYLFRKEGQNVTLSCEQNLNHDAMYWYRQDPGQGLRLIYYSQIVNDFQKGDIAEGYSVSREKKESFPLTVTSAQKNPTAFYLCASSMRRVAKNIQYFGAGTRLSVL.

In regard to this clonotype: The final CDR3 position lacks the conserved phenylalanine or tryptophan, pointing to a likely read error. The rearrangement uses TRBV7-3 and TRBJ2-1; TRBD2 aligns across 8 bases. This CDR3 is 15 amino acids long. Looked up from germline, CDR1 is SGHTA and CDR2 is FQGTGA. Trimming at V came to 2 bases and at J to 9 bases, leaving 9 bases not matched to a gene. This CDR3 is CASSLYSGSRVEQFY. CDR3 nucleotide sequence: TGTGCCAGCAGCTTATACAGCGGGAGTCGGGTTGAGCAGTTCTAC.

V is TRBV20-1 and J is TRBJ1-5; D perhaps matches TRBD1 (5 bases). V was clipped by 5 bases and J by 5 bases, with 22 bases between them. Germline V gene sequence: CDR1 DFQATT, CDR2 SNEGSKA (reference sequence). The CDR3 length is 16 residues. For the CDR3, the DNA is TGCAGTGCTTCACCGAACCATTTTGGGGCAGATCAGCCCCAGCATTTT. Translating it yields CSASPNHFGADQPQHF.

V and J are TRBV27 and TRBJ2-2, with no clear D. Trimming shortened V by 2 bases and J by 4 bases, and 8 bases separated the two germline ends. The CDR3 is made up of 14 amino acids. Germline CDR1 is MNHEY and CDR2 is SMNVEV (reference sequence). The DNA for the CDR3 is TGTGCCAGCAGTTTAACAGTCTTCACCGGGGAGCTGTTTTTT. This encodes CASSLTVFTGELFF.

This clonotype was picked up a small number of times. The CDR3, as DNA: TGTGCCAGCAGTGACGGAGCGCCCCAGCATTTT. This encodes CASSDGAPQHF. V is TRBV6-2 or TRBV6-3 and J is TRBJ1-5; D not certain. Germline V gene data show CDR1 as MNHEY and CDR2 as SVGEGT. The length of the CDR3 is 11 residues. Deletions cut 5 bases from V and 9 bases from J, with 8 bases between.

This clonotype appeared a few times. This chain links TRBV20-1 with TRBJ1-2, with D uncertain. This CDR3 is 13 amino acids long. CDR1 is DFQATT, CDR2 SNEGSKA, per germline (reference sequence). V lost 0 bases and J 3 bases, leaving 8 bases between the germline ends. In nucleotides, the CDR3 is TGCAGTGCTAGAGAAACACGGCACTATGGCTACACCTTC. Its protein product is CSARETRHYGYTF.

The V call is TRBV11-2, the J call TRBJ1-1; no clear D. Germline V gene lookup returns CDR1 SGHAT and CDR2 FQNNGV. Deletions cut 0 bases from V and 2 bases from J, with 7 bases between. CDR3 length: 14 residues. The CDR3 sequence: CASSLDSTNTEAFF. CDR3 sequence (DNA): TGTGCCAGCAGCTTAGATTCCACTAACACTGAAGCTTTCTTT.

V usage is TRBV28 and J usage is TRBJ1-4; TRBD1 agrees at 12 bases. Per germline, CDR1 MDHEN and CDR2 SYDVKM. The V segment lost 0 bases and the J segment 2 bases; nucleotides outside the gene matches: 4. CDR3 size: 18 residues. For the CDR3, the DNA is TGTGCCAGCAGTTTATGGGGGACAGGGGGCAATACTAATGAAAAACTGTTTTTT. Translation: CASSLWGTGGNTNEKLFF.

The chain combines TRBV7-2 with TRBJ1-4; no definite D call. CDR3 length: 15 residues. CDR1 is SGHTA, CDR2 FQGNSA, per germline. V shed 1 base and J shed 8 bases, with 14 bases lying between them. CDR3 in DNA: TGTGCCAGCAGCTTAGATCGTCGGGTCGACGAAAAACTGTTTTTT. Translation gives CASSLDRRVDEKLFF. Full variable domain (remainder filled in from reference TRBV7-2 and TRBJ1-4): GAGVSQSPSNKVTEKGKDVELRCDPISGHTALYWYRQSLGQGLEFLIYFQGNSAPDKSGLPSDRFSAERTGGSVSTLTIQRTQQEDSAVYLCASSLDRRVDEKLFFGSGTQLSVL.

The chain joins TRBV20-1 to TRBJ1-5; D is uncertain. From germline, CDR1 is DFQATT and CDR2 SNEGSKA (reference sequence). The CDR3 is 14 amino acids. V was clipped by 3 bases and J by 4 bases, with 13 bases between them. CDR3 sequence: CSASRRTPNQPQHF. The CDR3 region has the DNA TGCAGTGCTAGCCGGCGCACCCCGAATCAGCCCCAGCATTTT.

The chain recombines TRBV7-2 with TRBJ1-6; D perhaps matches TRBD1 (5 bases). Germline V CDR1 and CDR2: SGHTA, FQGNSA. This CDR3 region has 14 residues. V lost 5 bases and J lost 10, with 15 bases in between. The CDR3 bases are TGTGCCAGCAGCCCCTGGTGGGGCGACTCACCCCTCCACTTT. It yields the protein CASSPWWGDSPLHF.

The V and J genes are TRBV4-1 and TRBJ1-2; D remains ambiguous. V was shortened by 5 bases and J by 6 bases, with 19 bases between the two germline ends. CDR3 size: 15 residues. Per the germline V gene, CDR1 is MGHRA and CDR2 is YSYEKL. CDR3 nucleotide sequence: TGCGCCAGCAGCTCACTCCTACGGGTGGGTCATGGCTACACCTTC. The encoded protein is CASSSLLRVGHGYTF.

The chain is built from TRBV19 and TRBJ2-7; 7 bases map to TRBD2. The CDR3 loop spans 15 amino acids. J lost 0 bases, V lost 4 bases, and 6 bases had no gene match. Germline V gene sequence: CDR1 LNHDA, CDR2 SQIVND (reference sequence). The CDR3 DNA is TGTGCCAGTAGTACGAGCGGGACGAGCTCCTACGAGCAGTACTTC. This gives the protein CASSTSGTSSYEQYF.

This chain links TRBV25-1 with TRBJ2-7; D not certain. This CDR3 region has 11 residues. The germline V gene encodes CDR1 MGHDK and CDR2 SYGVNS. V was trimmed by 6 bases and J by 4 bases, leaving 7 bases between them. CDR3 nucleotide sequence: TGTGCCAGCAGCAATAGATACGAGCAGTACTTC. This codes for CASSNRYEQYF.

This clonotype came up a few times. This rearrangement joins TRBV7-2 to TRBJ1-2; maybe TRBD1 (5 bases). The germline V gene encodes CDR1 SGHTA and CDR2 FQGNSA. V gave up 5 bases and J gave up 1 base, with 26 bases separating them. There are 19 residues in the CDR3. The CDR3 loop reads CASSPRPWGSGDINYGYTF. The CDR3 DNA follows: TGTGCCAGCAGCCCAAGGCCCTGGGGGTCCGGGGATATTAACTATGGCTACACCTTC.

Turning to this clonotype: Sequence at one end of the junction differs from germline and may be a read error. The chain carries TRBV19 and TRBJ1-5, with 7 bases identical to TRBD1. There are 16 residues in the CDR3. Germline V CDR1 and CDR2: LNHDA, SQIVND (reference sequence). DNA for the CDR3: TGTGCCAGTACCAGGGACAGCCTCGGGAGCAATCAGCTCCAGCATTTT. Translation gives CASTRDSLGSNQLQHF.

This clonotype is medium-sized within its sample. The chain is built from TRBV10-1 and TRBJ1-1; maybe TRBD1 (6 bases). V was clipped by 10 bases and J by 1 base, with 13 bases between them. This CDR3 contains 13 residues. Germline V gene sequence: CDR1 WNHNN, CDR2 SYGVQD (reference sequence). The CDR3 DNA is TGCGCCACCCGGACAGCCAAGAACACTGAAGCTTTCTTT. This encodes CATRTAKNTEAFF.

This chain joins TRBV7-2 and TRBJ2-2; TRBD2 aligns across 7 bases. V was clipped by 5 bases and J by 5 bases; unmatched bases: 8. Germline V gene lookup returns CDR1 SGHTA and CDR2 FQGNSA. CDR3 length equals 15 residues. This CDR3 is CASSRLSGGTGELFF. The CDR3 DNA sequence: TGTGCCAGCAGCAGATTATCCGGGGGGACCGGGGAGCTGTTTTTT.

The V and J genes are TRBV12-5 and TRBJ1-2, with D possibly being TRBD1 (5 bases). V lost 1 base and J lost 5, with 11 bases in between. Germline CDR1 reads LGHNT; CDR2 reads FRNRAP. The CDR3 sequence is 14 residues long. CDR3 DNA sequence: TGTGCTAGTGGTTTGGATAACCGGGGGTATGGCTACACCTTC. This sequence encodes CASGLDNRGYGYTF.

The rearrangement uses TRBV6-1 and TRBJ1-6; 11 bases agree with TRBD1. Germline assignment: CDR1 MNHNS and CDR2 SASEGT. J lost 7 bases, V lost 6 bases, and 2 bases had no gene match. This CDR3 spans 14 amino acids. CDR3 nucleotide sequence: TGTGCCAGCAGAGGGACAGGGGGAAATTCACCCCTCCACTTT. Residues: CASRGTGGNSPLHF.

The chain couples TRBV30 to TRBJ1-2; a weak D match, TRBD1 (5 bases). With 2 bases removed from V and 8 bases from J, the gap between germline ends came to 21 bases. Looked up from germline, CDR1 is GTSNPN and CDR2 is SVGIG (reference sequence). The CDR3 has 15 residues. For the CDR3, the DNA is TGTGCCTGGAGTAGTAAAGGTCAAGGGGCGCGGGGCTACACCTTC. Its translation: CAWSSKGQGARGYTF.

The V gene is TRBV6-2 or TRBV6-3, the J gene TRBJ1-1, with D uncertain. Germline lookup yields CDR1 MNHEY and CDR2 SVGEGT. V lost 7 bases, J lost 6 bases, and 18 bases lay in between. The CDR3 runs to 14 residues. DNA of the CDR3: TGTGCCAGCACCACGCCTTTCTATGTCGCTGAAGCTTTCTTT. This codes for CASTTPFYVAEAFF.

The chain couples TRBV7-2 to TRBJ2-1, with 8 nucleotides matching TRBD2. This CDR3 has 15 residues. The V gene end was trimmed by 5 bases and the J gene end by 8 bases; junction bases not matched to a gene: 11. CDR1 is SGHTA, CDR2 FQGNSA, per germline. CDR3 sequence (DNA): TGTGCCAGCAGCCCAACGGGCACTAGCGGCGATGAGCAGTTCTTC. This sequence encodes CASSPTGTSGDEQFF. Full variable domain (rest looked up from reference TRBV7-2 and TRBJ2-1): GAGVSQSPSNKVTEKGKDVELRCDPISGHTALYWYRQSLGQGLEFLIYFQGNSAPDKSGLPSDRFSAERTGGSVSTLTIQRTQQEDSAVYLCASSPTGTSGDEQFFGPGTRLTVL.

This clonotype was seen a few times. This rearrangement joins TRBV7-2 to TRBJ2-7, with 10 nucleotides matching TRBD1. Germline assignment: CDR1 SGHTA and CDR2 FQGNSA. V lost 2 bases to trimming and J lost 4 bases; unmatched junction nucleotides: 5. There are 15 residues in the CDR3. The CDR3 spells CASSLPGQGKYEQYF. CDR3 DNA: TGTGCCAGCAGCTTACCGGGACAGGGGAAATACGAGCAGTACTTC.

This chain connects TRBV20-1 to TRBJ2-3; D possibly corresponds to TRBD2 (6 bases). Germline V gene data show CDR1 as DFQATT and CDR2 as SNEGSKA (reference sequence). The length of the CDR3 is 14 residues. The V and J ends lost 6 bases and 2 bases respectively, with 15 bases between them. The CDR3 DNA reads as TGCAGTGCACAGAGGGGACTTTCCACAGATACGCAGTATTTT. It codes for CSAQRGLSTDTQYF.

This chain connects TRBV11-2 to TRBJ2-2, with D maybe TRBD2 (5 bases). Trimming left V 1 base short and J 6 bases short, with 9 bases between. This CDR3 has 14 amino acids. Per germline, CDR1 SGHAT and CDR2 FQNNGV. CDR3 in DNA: TGTGCCAGCAGCTTAGGGAGGTTGGCCGGGGAGCTGTTTTTT. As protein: CASSLGRLAGELFF.

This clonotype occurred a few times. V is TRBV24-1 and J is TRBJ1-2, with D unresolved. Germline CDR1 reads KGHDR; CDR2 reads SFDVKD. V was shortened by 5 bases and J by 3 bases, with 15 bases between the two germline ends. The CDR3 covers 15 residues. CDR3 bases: TGTGCCACCAGTGGTATGACTTCAAAGGACTATGGCTACACCTTC. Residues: CATSGMTSKDYGYTF.